Presented here are 28 T cell receptor beta chains from one specimen sequenced in a study of T cell changes during pregnancy in multiple sclerosis. Generated by immunoSEQ multiplex PCR, the TCRdb table keeps only in-frame clones and is missing some. The profile covers 90,000 to 130,000 clones, with roughly 90% appearing a single time and less than 2% taken by the ten largest. This specimen was peripheral blood, taken in the third trimester of pregnancy. These receptors were obtained from a female donor with multiple sclerosis, enrolled in a pregnancy study.

V usage is TRBV5-1 and J usage is TRBJ2-7; TRBD2 agrees at 16 bases. The V gene's germline CDR1 is SGHRS and CDR2 YFSETQ. This CDR3 is 15 amino acids long. Trimming cost V 4 bases and J 5 bases; bases outside gene matches: 3. The CDR3 spells CASSPGLAGGDEQYF. Written as DNA, the CDR3 is TGCGCCAGCAGCCCGGGACTAGCGGGGGGGGACGAGCAGTACTTC.

J is TRBJ1-4 and V is TRBV7-3, with D tentatively TRBD1 (6 bases). Deletions cut 6 bases from V and 7 bases from J, with 12 bases between. Germline V CDR1 and CDR2: SGHTA, FQGTGA. The CDR3 consists of 13 residues. CDR3 DNA sequence: TGTGCCAGCAGGGACCGAGGGGGTGAAAAACTGTTTTTT. Its translation: CASRDRGGEKLFF.

The J gene is TRBJ2-1, the V gene TRBV7-3; TRBD2 aligns across 8 bases. Unmatched junction bases numbered 13, after V lost 5 bases and J lost 7 bases. Germline V gives CDR1 SGHTA, CDR2 FQGTGA. The length of the CDR3 is 16 residues. The CDR3 region has the DNA TGTGCCAGCAGCCAGCAGAGCGGGAGATTGATGAATGAGCAGTTCTTC. This translates into CASSQQSGRLMNEQFF. The full variable domain, its missing parts supplied by reference TRBV7-3 and TRBJ2-1, is GAGVSQTPSNKVTEKGKYVELRCDPISGHTALYWYRQSLGQGPEFLIYFQGTGAADDSGLPNDRFFAVRPEGSVSTLKIQRTERGDSAVYLCASSQQSGRLMNEQFFGPGTRLTVL.

This chain connects TRBV7-3 to TRBJ2-1; 8 nucleotides match TRBD2. CDR3 length equals 16 residues. With V trimmed by 1 base and J by 2 bases, 4 bases remained unmatched. From germline, CDR1 is SGHTA and CDR2 FQGTGA. Here the CDR3 reads CASSLMISGTYNEQFF. CDR3 bases: TGTGCCAGCAGCTTAATGATTAGCGGGACCTACAATGAGCAGTTCTTC.

The J gene is TRBJ2-7, the V gene TRBV13; the match to TRBD1 covers 8 bases. CDR1 PRHDT and CDR2 FYEKMQ come from the germline V gene (reference sequence). CDR3 length equals 15 residues. V dropped 5 bases and J dropped 2; count of bases not matched to a gene: 8. CDR3 residues: CASSKTGTGAYEQYF. The DNA of the CDR3 is TGTGCCAGCAGCAAAACCGGGACAGGAGCCTACGAGCAGTACTTC.

J is TRBJ1-3 and V is TRBV5-1; 7 bases are a match to TRBD1. The CDR3 has 16 amino acids. CDR1 and CDR2 (germline): SGHRS, YFSETQ. V lost 2 bases and J lost 2; bases outside the gene matches: 7. CDR3 loop: CASSLQTGQTGNTIYF. The CDR3, as DNA: TGCGCCAGCAGCTTACAGACAGGGCAAACTGGAAACACCATATATTTT.

The chain couples TRBV5-4 to TRBJ2-7, with D possibly matching TRBD2 (6 bases). CDR3 length equals 13 residues. Germline V gene lookup returns CDR1 SGHNT and CDR2 YYREEE (reference sequence). V dropped 2 bases and J dropped 6 bases, with 12 bases sitting between them. The CDR3 here is CASSLSGDVEQYF. CDR3 nucleotide sequence: TGTGCCAGCAGCTTATCGGGAGACGTCGAGCAGTACTTC.

The chain uses TRBV5-1 and TRBJ2-7; 7 bases agree with TRBD2. The germline CDR1 and CDR2 sequences are SGHRS and YFSETQ. With 0 bases clipped from V and 3 bases from J, the junction kept 9 bases outside the gene matches. This CDR3 comprises 16 residues. CDR3 region: CASSLDSGNFNYEQYF. The CDR3 DNA reads TGCGCCAGCAGCTTGGACAGCGGGAATTTTAACTACGAGCAGTACTTC.

The chain employs TRBV5-6 and TRBJ1-1; 8 bases agree with TRBD1. CDR1 and CDR2 from the germline V gene are SGHDT and YYEEEE. The CDR3 extends over 16 amino acids. V lost 2 bases and J lost 8; bases outside the gene matches: 14. CDR3 bases: TGTGCCAGCAGCTTAGGGGCCACAGGGGGACGGATCGAAGCTTTCTTT. The encoded protein is CASSLGATGGRIEAFF. Complete variable domain (other parts from reference TRBV5-6 and TRBJ1-1): DAGVTQSPTHLIKTRGQQVTLRCSPKSGHDTVSWYQQALGQGPQFIFQYYEEEERQRGNFPDRFSGHQFPNYSSELNVNALLLGDSALYLCASSLGATGGRIEAFFGQGTRLTVV.

This clone occurred a few times. This chain uses TRBV30 with TRBJ1-4; no reliable D call. This CDR3 has 12 amino acids. The V end was cut by 0 bases, the J end by 12 bases, with 11 bases between. From germline, CDR1 is GTSNPN and CDR2 SVGIG (reference sequence). The DNA for the CDR3 is TGTGCCTGGAGTGTAGGCAATCTAGAACTGTTTTTT. It is translated as CAWSVGNLELFF.

The chain is built from TRBV7-7 and TRBJ2-1; 11 bases align to TRBD2. This CDR3 has 17 residues. Germline-derived CDR1 and CDR2 are SSHAT and FNYEAQ (reference sequence). V lost 5 bases, J lost 5 bases, and 11 bases stayed unmatched. The CDR3 is CASSQSPGLAANNEQFF. CDR3 sequence (DNA): TGTGCCAGCAGCCAGAGCCCGGGACTAGCGGCAAACAATGAGCAGTTCTTC.

This clone occurred a few times. CDR3 residues: CSVPGPVNTEAFF. The CDR3 region has the DNA TGCAGCGTTCCGGGTCCAGTGAACACTGAAGCTTTCTTT. The chain joins TRBV29-1 to TRBJ1-1; D gene uncertain. Germline V CDR1 and CDR2: SQVTM, ANQGSEA. V was trimmed by 5 bases and J by 0 bases, leaving 10 bases between them. The CDR3 extends over 13 amino acids.

Here the CDR3 reads CASSLGGDLSYEQYF. The CDR3 region has the DNA TGTGCCAGCAGCTTGGGGGGCGACCTCTCCTACGAGCAGTACTTC. This chain uses TRBV5-5 with TRBJ2-7; possible D gene TRBD1, 5 bases. V gave up 0 bases and J gave up 0 bases, with 10 bases separating them. Germline CDR1 reads SGHKS; CDR2 reads YYEKEE (reference sequence). CDR3 length: 15 residues.

This clone was counted a few times. The chain uses TRBV21-1 and TRBJ1-5; the table calls TRBD1, which could not be checked here. TRBV21-1 is listed as a pseudogene. The CDR3 extends over 16 amino acids. The CDR3 DNA reads as TGTGCCAGCAGCGGCAGGACAGGGGCATGGGATCAGCCCCAGCATTTT. It is translated as CASSGRTGAWDQPQHF.

This sequence joins TRBV7-3 and TRBJ2-1, with 7 bases fitting TRBD2. Germline CDR1 is SGHTA and CDR2 is FQGTGA. The junction had 5 bases not matched to a gene; V was cut back by 2 bases and J by 7 bases. CDR3 length: 14 residues. The DNA of the CDR3 is TGTGCCAGCAGCTTATATCGGGGGGATAATGAGCAGTTCTTC. This gives the protein CASSLYRGDNEQFF.

The chain employs TRBV2 and TRBJ2-1; D may be TRBD1 (6 bases). This CDR3 has 14 amino acids. Germline loops: CDR1 SNHLY, CDR2 FYNNEI. V lost 5 bases and J 7 bases, leaving 15 bases between the germline ends. CDR3 region: CASSQKTGRNEQFF. The CDR3 coding sequence is TGTGCCAGCAGTCAAAAGACAGGCCGTAATGAGCAGTTCTTC. Filled out from reference TRBV2 and TRBJ2-1, the complete variable domain reads EPEVTQTPSHQVTQMGQEVILRCVPISNHLYFYWYRQILGQKVEFLVSFYNNEISEKSEIFDDQFSVERPDGSNFTLKIRSTKLEDSAMYFCASSQKTGRNEQFFGPGTRLTVL.

The chain recombines TRBV28 with TRBJ2-1; the match to TRBD2 covers 10 bases. Germline CDR1 and CDR2: MDHEN and SYDVKM. This CDR3 has 17 residues. V shed 5 bases and J 5 bases; nucleotides not matched to a gene: 12. CDR3 sequence: CASSENAGTSEDNEQFF. The CDR3, as DNA: TGTGCCAGCAGTGAAAACGCCGGGACTAGCGAGGACAATGAGCAGTTCTTC.

The gene calls are TRBV6-5 and TRBJ2-5, with 9 bases fitting TRBD1. The DNA end favors TRBJ2-7, so the J call may be wrong. CDR1 is MNHEY, CDR2 SVGAGI, per germline. This CDR3 is 13 amino acids long. In nucleotides, the CDR3 is TGTGCCAGCAGAGGACAGGGGAGCGCCGAGCAGTACTTC. Translation: CASRGQGSAEQYF.

The genes are TRBV7-3 and TRBJ2-1, with TRBD1 as a possible D gene (5 bases). Between the trimmed V and J ends, which lost 4 bases and 10 bases, there was a span of 14 bases. The CDR3 totals 13 residues. Looked up from germline, CDR1 is SGHTA and CDR2 is FQGTGA. The CDR3 coding sequence is TGTGCCAGCAGCTCCCCTGGACCAGGGGAGCAGTTCTTC. Translating gives CASSSPGPGEQFF.

The genes are TRBV28 and TRBJ2-1; D is unclear. The CDR3 runs 13 residues. Germline V lookup: CDR1 MDHEN, CDR2 SYDVKM. V was trimmed by 5 bases and J by 3 bases, leaving 8 bases between them. DNA of the CDR3: TGTGCCAGCAGTCTTAGTTACTACAATGAGCAGTTCTTC. Translation gives CASSLSYYNEQFF.

V gene TRBV15 combines with J gene TRBJ2-7; D is perhaps TRBD1 (6 bases). The CDR3 has 14 residues. CDR1 is LNHNV, CDR2 YYDKDF, per germline (reference sequence). V lost 4 bases, J lost 0 bases, and 10 bases lay in between. The CDR3 DNA is TGTGCCACCAGCACGGACAGAAGCTCCTACGAGCAGTACTTC. It codes for CATSTDRSSYEQYF.

The V gene is TRBV18, the J gene TRBJ2-5; TRBD1 aligns across 11 bases. V shed 5 bases, J shed 3 bases, and the junction held 2 bases outside the gene matches. Looked up from germline, CDR1 is KGHSH and CDR2 is LQKENI. CDR3 length: 14 amino acids. In DNA, the CDR3 is TGTGCCAGCTCAGCGGGACAGGGGGAAGAGACCCAGTACTTC. Translating it yields CASSAGQGEETQYF.

The rearrangement joins TRBV7-9 to TRBJ2-1; 9 bases map to TRBD2. The trim removed 1 base at V and 4 bases at J, leaving 2 bases unmatched. From germline, CDR1 is SEHNR and CDR2 FQNEAQ (reference sequence). The CDR3 runs 15 residues. In nucleotides, the CDR3 is TGTGCCAGCAGCTTAGAGGGACTAGCTTACAATGAGCAGTTCTTC. This gives the protein CASSLEGLAYNEQFF.

V and J are TRBV7-2 and TRBJ2-5, with a possible D match to TRBD1 (8 bases). V gave up 5 bases and J gave up 4 bases, with 17 bases separating them. Germline CDR1 and CDR2: SGHTA and FQGNSA. This CDR3 comprises 15 residues. Written as DNA, the CDR3 is TGTGCCAGCAGCCGACAGACAGGGGAGGGAGAGACCCAGTACTTC. This encodes CASSRQTGEGETQYF.

The chain is built from TRBV7-6 and TRBJ2-7; D may be TRBD2 (6 bases). Deletions cut 3 bases from V and 5 bases from J, with 20 bases between. CDR1 SGHVS and CDR2 FNYEAQ come from the germline V gene. This CDR3 comprises 16 residues. The CDR3 DNA is TGTGCCAGCAGCTTGACCCGGGCCCCACAGCGGGACGAGCAGTACTTC. It translates to CASSLTRAPQRDEQYF.

The chain carries TRBV7-9 and TRBJ2-2; 11 bases align to TRBD2. The J segment lost 1 base and the V segment lost 6 bases, leaving 4 bases of the junction unmatched. The V gene's germline CDR1 is SEHNR and CDR2 FQNEAQ (reference sequence). The CDR3 contains 16 residues. The CDR3 DNA is TGTGCCAGCAGAACACTAGCGGGGGAGAACACCGGGGAGCTGTTTTTT. This codes for CASRTLAGENTGELFF.

This chain links TRBV5-1 with TRBJ2-3, with D perhaps matching TRBD1 (5 bases). The V gene lost 0 bases and the J gene lost 4 bases, with 15 bases spanning the gap. Germline assignment: CDR1 SGHRS and CDR2 YFSETQ. This CDR3 region has 16 residues. Here the CDR3 DNA reads TGCGCCAGCAGCTTGGAAGGTGACAGAGTGGCAGATACGCAGTATTTT. It codes for CASSLEGDRVADTQYF.

V usage is TRBV28 and J usage is TRBJ2-5; 8 positions agree with TRBD2. The CDR3 is made up of 16 amino acids. Germline V gene sequence: CDR1 MDHEN, CDR2 SYDVKM. With 4 bases clipped from V and 5 bases from J, the junction kept 12 bases outside the gene matches. The CDR3 sequence: CASSWGAGGRRETQYF. CDR3 nucleotides: TGTGCCAGCAGTTGGGGGGCAGGCGGGAGGCGGGAGACCCAGTACTTC. The full variable domain, in which reference TRBV28 and TRBJ2-5 provide the parts outside the CDR3, is DVKVTQSSRYLVKRTGEKVFLECVQDMDHENMFWYRQDPGLGLRLIYFSYDVKMKEKGDIPEGYSVSREKKERFSLILESASTNQTSMYLCASSWGAGGRRETQYFGPGTRLLVL.